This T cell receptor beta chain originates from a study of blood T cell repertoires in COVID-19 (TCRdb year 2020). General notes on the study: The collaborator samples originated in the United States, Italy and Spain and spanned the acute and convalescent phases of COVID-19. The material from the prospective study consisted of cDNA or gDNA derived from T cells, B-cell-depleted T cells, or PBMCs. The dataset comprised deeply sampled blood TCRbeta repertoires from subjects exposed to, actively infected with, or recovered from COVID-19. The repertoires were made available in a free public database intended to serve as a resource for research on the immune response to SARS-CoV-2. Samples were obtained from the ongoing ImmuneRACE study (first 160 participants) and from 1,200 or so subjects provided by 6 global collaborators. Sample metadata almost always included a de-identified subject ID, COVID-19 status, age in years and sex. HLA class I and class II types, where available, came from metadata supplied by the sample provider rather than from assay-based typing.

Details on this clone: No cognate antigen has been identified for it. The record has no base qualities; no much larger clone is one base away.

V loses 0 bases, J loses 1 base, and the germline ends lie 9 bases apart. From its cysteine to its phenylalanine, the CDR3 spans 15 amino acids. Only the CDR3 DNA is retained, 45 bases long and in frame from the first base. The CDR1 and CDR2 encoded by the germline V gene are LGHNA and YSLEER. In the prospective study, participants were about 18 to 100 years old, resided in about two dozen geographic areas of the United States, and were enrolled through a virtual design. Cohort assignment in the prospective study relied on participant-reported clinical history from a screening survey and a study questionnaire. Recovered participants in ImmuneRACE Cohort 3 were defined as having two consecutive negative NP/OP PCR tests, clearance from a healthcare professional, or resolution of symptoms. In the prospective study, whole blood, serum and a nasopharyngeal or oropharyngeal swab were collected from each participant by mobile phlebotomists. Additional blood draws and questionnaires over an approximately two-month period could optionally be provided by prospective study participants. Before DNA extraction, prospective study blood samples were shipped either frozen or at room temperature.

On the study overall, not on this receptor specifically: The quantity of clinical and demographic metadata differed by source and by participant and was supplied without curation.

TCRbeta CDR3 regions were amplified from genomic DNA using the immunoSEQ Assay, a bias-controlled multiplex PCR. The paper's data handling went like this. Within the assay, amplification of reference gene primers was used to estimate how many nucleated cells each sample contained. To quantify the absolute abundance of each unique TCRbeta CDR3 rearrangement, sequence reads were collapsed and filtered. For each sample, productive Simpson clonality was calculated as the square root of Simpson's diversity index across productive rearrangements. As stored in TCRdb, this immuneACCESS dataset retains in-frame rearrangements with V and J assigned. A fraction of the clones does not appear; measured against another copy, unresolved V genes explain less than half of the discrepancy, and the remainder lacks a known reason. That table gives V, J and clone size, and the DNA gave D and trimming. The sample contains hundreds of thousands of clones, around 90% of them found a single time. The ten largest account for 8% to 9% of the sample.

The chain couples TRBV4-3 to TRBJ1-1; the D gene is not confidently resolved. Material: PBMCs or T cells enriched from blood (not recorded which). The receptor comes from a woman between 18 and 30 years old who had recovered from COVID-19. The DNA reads TGCGCCAGCAGCCAAGATGCTCCCAGGAACACTGAAGCTTTCTTT. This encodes CASSQDAPRNTEAFF.